This T cell receptor beta chain was observed in a study of cytomegalovirus exposure and HLA in healthy donors. Whole-study context: From HLA-typed donors, an early data release held around 85 million unique TCRs. General study findings and limits: Certain sequence variants were highly shared and formed a cluster, and this cluster was likely a sequencing artifact. Among CMV-associated TCR beta chains, most appeared HLA-restricted in a later analysis.

PCR primers comprised 60 Vbeta and 13 Jbeta primers. TCRdb's copy holds only in-frame clones and misses some; the assay was immunoSEQ multiplex PCR. The repertoire holds 200,000 to 250,000 clones, more than 60% seen once, with around a sixth in the top ten. A remark on this clone: Its target is unknown.

This TCR derives from a man between 40 and 49 years old in good health and CMV-seronegative. The sequenced sample was PBMCs.

Written as DNA, the CDR3 is TGCGCCAGCAGCCAAGTGCCCCCCGGGGAAACCTACGAGCAGTACTTC. The encoded protein is CASSQVPPGETYEQYF. This chain links TRBV4-1 with TRBJ2-7; tentative D call: TRBD2 (5 bases). The V and J ends lost 1 base and 2 bases respectively, with 15 bases between them. The CDR3 covers 16 residues. CDR1 and CDR2 from the germline V gene are MGHRA and YSYEKL.